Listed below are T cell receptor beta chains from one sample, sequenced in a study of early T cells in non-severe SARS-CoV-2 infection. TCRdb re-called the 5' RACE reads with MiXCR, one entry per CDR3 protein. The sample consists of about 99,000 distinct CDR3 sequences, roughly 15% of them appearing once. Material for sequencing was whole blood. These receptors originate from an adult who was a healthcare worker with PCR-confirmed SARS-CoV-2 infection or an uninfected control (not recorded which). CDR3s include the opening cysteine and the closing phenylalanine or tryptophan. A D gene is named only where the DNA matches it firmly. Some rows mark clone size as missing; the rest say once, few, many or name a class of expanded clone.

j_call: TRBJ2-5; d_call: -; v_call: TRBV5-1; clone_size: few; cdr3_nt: TGCGCCAGCAGCTTGCAGCTCCAAGAGACCCAGTACTTC; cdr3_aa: CASSLQLQETQYF
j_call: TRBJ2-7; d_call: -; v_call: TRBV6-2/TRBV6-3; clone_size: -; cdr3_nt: TGTGCGGCAGAAGGGCCCTCCTACGAGCAGTACTTC; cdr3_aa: CAAEGPSYEQYF
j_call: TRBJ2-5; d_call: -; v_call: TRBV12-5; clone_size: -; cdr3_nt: TGTGCTAGTGGGATTGCGGGGCGAGAGACCCAGTACTTC; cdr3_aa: CASGIAGRETQYF
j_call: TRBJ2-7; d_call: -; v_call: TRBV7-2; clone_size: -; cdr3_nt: TGTGCCAGCAGCTTTGGACGGAGGGGTCACGAGCAGTACTTC; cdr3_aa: CASSFGRRGHEQYF
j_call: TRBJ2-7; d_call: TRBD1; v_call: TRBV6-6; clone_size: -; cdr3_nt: TGTGCCAGCAGTTACGATAGTTGGGACAGGGGGTTCTACGAGCAGTACTTC; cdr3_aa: CASSYDSWDRGFYEQYF
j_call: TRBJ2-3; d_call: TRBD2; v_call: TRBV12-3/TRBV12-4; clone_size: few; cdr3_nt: TGTGCCAGCAGTTTAAATTTAGCGGGAGGTGACACAGATACGCAGTATTTT; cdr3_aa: CASSLNLAGGDTDTQYF
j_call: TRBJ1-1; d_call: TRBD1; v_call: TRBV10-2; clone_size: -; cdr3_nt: TGCGCCAGCAGAAAGCACCCGGGACAGGGTTCGACTGAAGCTTTCTTT; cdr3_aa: CASRKHPGQGSTEAFF
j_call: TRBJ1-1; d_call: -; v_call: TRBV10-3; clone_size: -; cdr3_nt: TGTGCCACCTGGACTGGGAACACTGAAGCTTTCTTT; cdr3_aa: CATWTGNTEAFF
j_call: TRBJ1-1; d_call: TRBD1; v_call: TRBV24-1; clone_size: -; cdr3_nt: TGTGCCACCAGTGACCAGAGACAGGGAGGGACTGAAGCTTTCTTT; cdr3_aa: CATSDQRQGGTEAFF
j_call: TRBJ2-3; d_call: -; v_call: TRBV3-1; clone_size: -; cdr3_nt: TGTGCCAGCAGCCCCCGGGGACCCACAACGGGGACAGATACGCAGTATTTT; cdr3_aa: CASSPRGPTTGTDTQYF
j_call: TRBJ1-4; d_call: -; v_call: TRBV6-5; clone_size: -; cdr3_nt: TGTGCCAGCAGCCCGAGACAGCGGCTTGAAAAACTGTTTTTT; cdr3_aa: CASSPRQRLEKLFF